Reported below is one T cell receptor beta chain. This sample was taken from a study of blood T cell repertoires in COVID-19. Study-wide context: Italy, Spain and the United States were the sources of the convalescent and acute COVID-19 samples. Sample material is recorded as cDNA or gDNA derived from T cells, B-cell-depleted T cells, or PBMCs.

Some clones are missing from TCRdb's copy, which holds only in-frame ones; the method was immunoSEQ multiplex PCR. This table has roughly 290,000 clones, approximately 85% appearing once. Symptom resolution, clearance, or two negative PCRs marked the recovered donors of Cohort 3. Trimming removed 4 bases from V and 4 bases from J; junction bases left unmatched: 11. Germline values: CDR1 SGHAT, CDR2 FQNNGV. The length of the CDR3 is 17 residues. The clonotype comes from a man younger than 40 who had recovered from COVID-19. This chain connects TRBV11-2 to TRBJ2-3; 10 nucleotides agree with TRBD2. The sequenced sample was PBMCs or T cells enriched from blood (not recorded which). The CDR3 DNA reads as TGTGCCAGCAGCTCTAAGGCAACTAGCGGGGTCTCAGATACGCAGTATTTT. As protein: CASSSKATSGVSDTQYF.